The 27 T cell receptor beta chains listed next were all sequenced from one sample in a study of cytomegalovirus exposure and HLA in healthy donors. Profiling relied on immunoSEQ multiplex PCR, and the TCRdb table lists in-frame clones only, not all of them. Here the sample spans fewer than 120,000 clones, roughly 88% being singletons. Sequencing was carried out using PBMCs. The receptors derive from a young woman in good health and CMV-seropositive.

The chain combines TRBV19 with TRBJ2-3; 8 bases line up with TRBD2. V shed 7 bases, J shed 6 bases, and the junction held 9 bases outside the gene matches. This CDR3 has 14 amino acids. Germline-derived CDR1 and CDR2 are LNHDA and SQIVND (reference sequence). The CDR3: CASTLSGGGDTQYF. The CDR3 DNA follows: TGTGCCAGTACCCTCAGTGGCGGGGGGGATACGCAGTATTTT.

The chain joins TRBV6-5 to TRBJ2-1; D is perhaps TRBD1 (5 bases). Germline V lookup: CDR1 MNHEY, CDR2 SVGAGI. V was pared by 2 bases and J by 4 bases, with 9 bases between. The CDR3 totals 14 residues. CDR3 loop: CASSYLDTYNEQFF. The CDR3, as DNA: TGTGCCAGCAGTTACCTGGACACTTACAATGAGCAGTTCTTC.

The V gene is TRBV11-2, the J gene TRBJ1-1, with 8 bases fitting TRBD1. Unmatched junction bases numbered 10, after V lost 8 bases and J lost 11 bases. The CDR3 spans 12 residues. The germline gives CDR1 SGHAT, CDR2 FQNNGV. In nucleotides, the CDR3 is TGTGCCAGCGGCGACAGGGGAAATGTGGCTTTCTTT. This translates into CASGDRGNVAFF. Supplemented by reference TRBV11-2 and TRBJ1-1, the full variable domain reads EAGVAQSPRYKIIEKRQSVAFWCNPISGHATLYWYQQILGQGPKLLIQFQNNGVVDDSQLPKDRFSAERLKGVDSTLKIQPAKLEDSAVYLCASGDRGNVAFFGQGTRLTVV.

The chain joins TRBV5-1 to TRBJ1-3, with TRBD1 identical over 7 bases. Looked up from germline, CDR1 is SGHRS and CDR2 is YFSETQ. J gave up 2 bases and V 3 bases, and 5 bases lay outside the gene matches. The CDR3 has 15 amino acids. CDR3 coding DNA: TGCGCCAGCAGCTCACAGGGGAGTACTGGAAACACCATATATTTT. This gives the protein CASSSQGSTGNTIYF.

V is TRBV9 and J is TRBJ2-7; D is unclear. The CDR3 extends over 15 amino acids. Per the germline V gene, CDR1 is SGDLS and CDR2 is YYNGEE. V lost 3 bases to trimming and J lost 2 bases, with 15 bases between them. The CDR3 DNA reads TGTGCCAGCAGCGCTCCCGGTTCACCGGCCTACGAGCAGTACTTC. Translating gives CASSAPGSPAYEQYF.

The chain recombines TRBV6-5 with TRBJ2-4; no reliable D call. The CDR3 contains 14 residues. V lost 6 bases and J lost 0, with 9 bases in between. Germline CDR1 reads MNHEY; CDR2 reads SVGAGI. CDR3 nucleotide sequence: TGTGCCAGCAGCCGGTCGGGAGCCAAAAACATTCAGTACTTC. Its protein is CASSRSGAKNIQYF.

DNA for the CDR3: TGTGCCAGCAGCTTAGCCACCCGACTAGCGGGAGACGAGCAGTACTTC. The encoded protein is CASSLATRLAGDEQYF. The V and J genes are TRBV7-6 and TRBJ2-7; 12 bases agree with TRBD2. With 0 bases clipped from V and 5 bases from J, the junction kept 5 bases outside the gene matches. Germline-derived CDR1 and CDR2 are SGHVS and FNYEAQ. The CDR3 loop spans 16 amino acids. Full variable domain (outside the CDR3, taken from reference TRBV7-6 and TRBJ2-7): GAGVSQSPRYKVTKRGQDVALRCDPISGHVSLYWYRQALGQGPEFLTYFNYEAQQDKSGLPNDRFSAERPEGSISTLTIQRTEQRDSAMYRCASSLATRLAGDEQYFGPGTRLTVT.

The chain is built from TRBV5-6 and TRBJ2-1, with TRBD2 matching over 11 bases. The CDR3 loop spans 15 amino acids. Germline V gives CDR1 SGHDT, CDR2 YYEEEE. J lost 6 bases, V lost 1 base, and 3 bases had no gene match. The DNA for the CDR3 is TGTGCCAGCAGCTTGACTAGCGGGAGCCCCAATGAGCAGTTCTTC. This sequence encodes CASSLTSGSPNEQFF.

This clone was recorded a few times. The rearrangement links TRBV9 to TRBJ1-1; D might be TRBD1 (6 bases). From germline, CDR1 is SGDLS and CDR2 YYNGEE. This CDR3 contains 18 residues. V was pared by 2 bases and J by 11 bases, with 31 bases between. The CDR3 DNA reads as TGTGCCAGCAGCGTTTTCCCTATTACGGACAGTATATCCGGGGCGGCTTTCTTT. This codes for CASSVFPITDSISGAAFF.

In DNA form, the CDR3 reads TGTGCCAGCTCCAAACAGGGGGCGATAGCCAAAAACATTCAGTACTTC. It is translated as CASSKQGAIAKNIQYF. This chain uses TRBV21-1 with TRBJ2-4; whether TRBD1, the table's D call, matches the DNA was not checked. TRBV21-1 is labeled a pseudogene. This CDR3 has 16 amino acids.

This clone was counted once. The chain uses TRBV9 and TRBJ2-5; 8 nucleotides match TRBD1. The CDR3 spans 14 residues. With V trimmed by 4 bases and J by 5 bases, 7 bases remained unmatched. CDR1 is SGDLS and CDR2 is YYNGEE in the germline V gene. CDR3 nucleotides: TGTGCCAGCAGCCTGACAGGGGCGGGGGAGACCCAGTACTTC. Amino acids: CASSLTGAGETQYF.

The gene calls are TRBV19 and TRBJ1-2; 7 bases are a match to TRBD1. CDR3 length equals 15 residues. Trimming cost V 7 bases and J 2 bases; bases outside gene matches: 10. Germline CDR1 is LNHDA and CDR2 is SQIVND (reference sequence). The CDR3 region is CASTPGGSPNYGYTF. CDR3 in DNA: TGTGCCAGTACCCCAGGGGGATCCCCCAACTATGGCTACACCTTC. Full variable domain (rest looked up from reference TRBV19 and TRBJ1-2): DGGITQSPKYLFRKEGQNVTLSCEQNLNHDAMYWYRQDPGQGLRLIYYSQIVNDFQKGDIAEGYSVSREKKESFPLTVTSAQKNPTAFYLCASTPGGSPNYGYTFGSGTRLTVV.

The chain combines TRBV4-2 with TRBJ1-5, with D perhaps TRBD1 (5 bases). Germline values: CDR1 LGHNA, CDR2 YNFKEQ. The CDR3 extends over 15 amino acids. Trimming removed 1 base from V and 5 bases from J, with 12 bases in between. In DNA form, the CDR3 reads TGTGCCAGCAGCCAAGGGGGCGAGCGGGATCAGCCCCAGCATTTT. Translating it yields CASSQGGERDQPQHF.

The rearrangement links TRBV7-8 to TRBJ1-2, with a possible D match to TRBD1 (5 bases). Deletions cut 3 bases from V and 8 bases from J, with 19 bases between. CDR1 is SGHVS and CDR2 is FQNEAQ in the germline V gene. The CDR3 loop spans 15 amino acids. The CDR3 sequence is CASSLGTAGPYGYTF. The CDR3, as DNA: TGTGCCAGCAGCTTGGGAACAGCGGGGCCGTACGGCTACACCTTC.

The chain recombines TRBV9 with TRBJ1-2; TRBD1 agrees at 9 bases. CDR1 is SGDLS and CDR2 is YYNGEE in the germline V gene. The J segment lost 8 bases and the V segment lost 2 bases, leaving 13 bases of the junction unmatched. The CDR3 loop spans 16 amino acids. CDR3 nucleotides: TGTGCCAGCAGCGTGTCAGGGACAGGGTGGTGGGACGGCTACACCTTC. Translated, it gives CASSVSGTGWWDGYTF.

The chain carries TRBV28 and TRBJ2-7, with D tentatively TRBD1 (5 bases). Germline values: CDR1 MDHEN, CDR2 SYDVKM. Trimming removed 5 bases from V and 3 bases from J, with 14 bases in between. The CDR3 loop spans 14 amino acids. CDR3 in amino acids: CASSVQGSLYEQYF. CDR3 DNA: TGTGCCAGCAGTGTTCAGGGTTCCCTCTACGAGCAGTACTTC. The variable domain in full, with the rest retrieved from reference TRBV28 and TRBJ2-7, is DVKVTQSSRYLVKRTGEKVFLECVQDMDHENMFWYRQDPGLGLRLIYFSYDVKMKEKGDIPEGYSVSREKKERFSLILESASTNQTSMYLCASSVQGSLYEQYFGPGTRLTVT.

This chain joins TRBV5-1 and TRBJ1-1; D gene unclear. This CDR3 has 16 amino acids. Germline CDR1 reads SGHRS; CDR2 reads YFSETQ. V was pared by 0 bases and J by 0 bases, with 12 bases between. The chain's CDR3 is CASSLGVGSMNTEAFF. In DNA form, the CDR3 reads TGCGCCAGCAGCTTGGGGGTGGGCAGTATGAACACTGAAGCTTTCTTT.

The V and J genes are TRBV6-1 and TRBJ2-7, with 9 positions matching TRBD1. In germline, CDR1 is MNHNS, CDR2 SASEGT. The CDR3 extends over 14 amino acids. The J segment lost 3 bases and the V segment lost 6 bases, leaving 6 bases of the junction unmatched. CDR3 DNA: TGTGCCAGCAGCAGCACAGGGGGCATCTACGAGCAGTACTTC. Translating gives CASSSTGGIYEQYF.

V and J are TRBV6-1 and TRBJ1-1, with TRBD1 matching 8 bases. This CDR3 is built from 17 residues. J was trimmed by 0 bases and V by 4 bases; bases with no gene match: 10. Germline V gene data show CDR1 as MNHNS and CDR2 as SASEGT. The CDR3 region is CASSVLTGADMNTEAFF. CDR3 in DNA: TGTGCCAGCAGTGTACTGACAGGGGCCGACATGAACACTGAAGCTTTCTTT.

This chain connects TRBV6-5 to TRBJ1-1; D perhaps matches TRBD1 (5 bases). This CDR3 has 15 amino acids. CDR1 is MNHEY and CDR2 is SVGAGI in the germline V gene. The germline V and J ends were trimmed by 3 bases and 1 base, with 12 bases remaining between them. DNA for the CDR3: TGTGCCAGCAGTTATTCCGCAGGGTCGAACACTGAAGCTTTCTTT. Protein: CASSYSAGSNTEAFF.

The chain combines TRBV28 with TRBJ1-2; the D gene is possibly TRBD1 (6 bases). Deletions cut 6 bases from V and 5 bases from J, with 16 bases between. Germline lookup yields CDR1 MDHEN and CDR2 SYDVKM. The CDR3 is 14 amino acids. The CDR3 coding sequence is TGTGCCAGCAGCCCCCCCGGACAGAGGTATGGCTACACCTTC. This translates into CASSPPGQRYGYTF.

V is TRBV9 and J is TRBJ1-2; no definite D call. Germline CDR1 is SGDLS and CDR2 is YYNGEE. The CDR3 is made up of 16 amino acids. V was shortened by 5 bases and J by 8 bases, with 25 bases between the two germline ends. CDR3 coding DNA: TGTGCCAGCAGTAGAGGTGGTGCTTCAACCACCGTCGGCTACACCTTC. Protein sequence: CASSRGGASTTVGYTF.

The rearrangement uses TRBV7-6 and TRBJ2-7; TRBD1 matches at 8 bases. The trim removed 3 bases at V and 2 bases at J, leaving 6 bases unmatched. Germline-derived CDR1 and CDR2 are SGHVS and FNYEAQ. The CDR3 runs to 15 residues. CDR3 in DNA: TGTGCCAGCAGCTTGGGGACAGGCACCCCCTACGAGCAGTACTTC. Its protein product is CASSLGTGTPYEQYF.

The chain couples TRBV30 to TRBJ2-2, with 7 bases matching TRBD1. J lost 5 bases, V lost 3 bases, and 6 bases had no gene match. The V gene's germline CDR1 is GTSNPN and CDR2 SVGIG (reference sequence). CDR3 length: 14 amino acids. This chain's CDR3 is CAWSWTGVTGELFF. The CDR3 coding sequence is TGTGCCTGGAGCTGGACAGGAGTAACCGGGGAGCTGTTTTTT.

This CDR3 reads CASSESRGRETQYF. In DNA, the CDR3 is TGCGCCAGCAGTGAGTCGCGGGGTAGGGAGACCCAGTACTTC. The chain couples TRBV10-2 to TRBJ2-5; D is perhaps TRBD2 (6 bases). Trimming stripped 0 bases from V and 5 bases from J, with 10 bases between. The length of the CDR3 is 14 residues. In germline, CDR1 is WSHSY, CDR2 SAAADI.

The genes are TRBV15 and TRBJ2-1; TRBD2 aligns across 8 bases. Trimming took 3 bases from V and 0 from J; bases not matched to a gene: 13. Germline CDR1 and CDR2: LNHNV and YYDKDF (reference sequence). This CDR3 spans 19 amino acids. The CDR3 nucleotides read TGTGCCACCAGCAGTACTAGGGGGAGAAGCGGGAGCTCCTACAATGAGCAGTTCTTC. The encoded protein is CATSSTRGRSGSSYNEQFF. The full variable domain, in which reference TRBV15 and TRBJ2-1 provide the parts outside the CDR3, is DAMVIQNPRYQVTQFGKPVTLSCSQTLNHNVMYWYQQKSSQAPKLLFHYYDKDFNNEADTPDNFQSRRPNTSFCFLDIRSPGLGDTAMYLCATSSTRGRSGSSYNEQFFGPGTRLTVL.

CDR3: CASSAKTSGYTDTQYF. The DNA for the CDR3 is TGTGCCAGCAGCGCTAAGACTAGCGGGTACACAGATACGCAGTATTTT. V is TRBV9 and J is TRBJ2-3; 10 bases line up with TRBD2. Germline CDR1 is SGDLS and CDR2 is YYNGEE. The length of the CDR3 is 16 residues. J gave up 2 bases and V 3 bases, and 6 bases lay outside the gene matches. The complete variable domain, with remaining parts taken from reference TRBV9 and TRBJ2-3, reads DSGVTQTPKHLITATGQRVTLRCSPRSGDLSVYWYQQSLDQGLQFLIQYYNGEERAKGNILERFSAQQFPDLHSELNLSSLELGDSALYFCASSAKTSGYTDTQYFGPGTRLTVL.